This is a list of T cell receptor beta chains from one sample in a study of cytomegalovirus exposure and HLA in healthy donors. The assay was immunoSEQ multiplex PCR, and TCRdb's table has in-frame clones only and misses some. This sample yields roughly 120,000 clones, of which more than 60% are seen a single time; around 4% belongs to the top ten. Sequenced: PBMCs. All receptors derive from a woman aged 40 to 50 in good health and CMV-seronegative. The conserved cysteine and the conserved F or W are not part of the CDR3 here.

j_gene: TRBJ1-4
v_gene: TRBV2
CDR3aa: ASKYGTANEKLF

j_gene: TRBJ2-7
v_gene: TRBV7-3
CDR3aa: ASSRTGGYEQY

j_gene: TRBJ2-1
v_gene: TRBV7-2
CDR3aa: ASSLAANPENEQF

j_gene: TRBJ2-3
v_gene: TRBV5-4
CDR3aa: ASSPPGKGERGDTQY

j_gene: TRBJ2-7
v_gene: TRBV4-2
CDR3aa: ASSRPDREQY

j_gene: TRBJ2-1
v_gene: TRBV28
CDR3aa: ASGRQAHGQF

j_gene: TRBJ2-1
v_gene: TRBV7-2
CDR3aa: ASSPPGGPYNEQF

j_gene: TRBJ2-2
v_gene: TRBV18
CDR3aa: ASSPPSQGVAGELF

j_gene: TRBJ2-1
v_gene: TRBV7-9
CDR3aa: ASNPTGTGSYNEQF

j_gene: TRBJ2-5
v_gene: TRBV2
CDR3aa: ARQGRLQETQY

j_gene: TRBJ2-7
v_gene: TRBV4-3
CDR3aa: ASSQDLTGDLSYEQY

j_gene: TRBJ2-7
v_gene: TRBV28
CDR3aa: ASSAPPGQGLHEQY

j_gene: TRBJ2-5
v_gene: TRBV19
CDR3aa: ASSIDGKYQETQY

j_gene: TRBJ1-4
v_gene: TRBV4-3
CDR3aa: ASSQGQGMGKLF

j_gene: TRBJ2-6
v_gene: TRBV6-5
CDR3aa: ASSYRLSGANVLT

j_gene: TRBJ1-1
v_gene: TRBV20-1
CDR3aa: SVTGDTEAF

j_gene: TRBJ1-2
v_gene: TRBV27
CDR3aa: ASSLSSPLGRARNYGYT

j_gene: TRBJ2-4
v_gene: TRBV6-7
CDR3aa: ASSFYSRPMLPKNIQY

j_gene: TRBJ2-1
v_gene: TRBV4-3
CDR3aa: ASSQDLPSGRRNEQF

j_gene: TRBJ1-2
v_gene: TRBV6-1
CDR3aa: ASSVEASYGYT

j_gene: TRBJ2-3
v_gene: TRBV19
CDR3aa: ASRDPGQGNTDTQY

j_gene: TRBJ2-3
v_gene: TRBV28
CDR3aa: ASSLTGASLDTQY

j_gene: TRBJ1-2
v_gene: TRBV4-3
CDR3aa: ASSQESGRNYGYT

j_gene: TRBJ1-5
v_gene: TRBV19
CDR3aa: ASSLSFFGNQPQH

j_gene: TRBJ1-2
v_gene: TRBV25-1
CDR3aa: ASSGSGALQGSSILYT

j_gene: TRBJ2-1
v_gene: TRBV5-1
CDR3aa: ASRRPGQGYNEQF

j_gene: TRBJ1-5
v_gene: TRBV19
CDR3aa: ASRGQGSNQPQH

j_gene: TRBJ1-1
v_gene: TRBV5-1
CDR3aa: ASSTRSSQGGEAF

j_gene: TRBJ2-5
v_gene: TRBV9
CDR3aa: ASSERGQGRVETQY

j_gene: TRBJ2-5
v_gene: TRBV2
CDR3aa: ASSARGEETQY

j_gene: TRBJ2-2
v_gene: TRBV2
CDR3aa: ASRLEALAVTGELF

j_gene: TRBJ2-7
v_gene: TRBV28
CDR3aa: ASSGSTSSDYEQY

j_gene: TRBJ2-1
v_gene: TRBV9
CDR3aa: ASSSEGLADYNEQF

j_gene: TRBJ1-5
v_gene: TRBV7-9
CDR3aa: ASSTGGGRLDQPQH

j_gene: TRBJ1-5
v_gene: TRBV9
CDR3aa: ASSLSNGQPQH

j_gene: TRBJ1-1
v_gene: TRBV4-2
CDR3aa: ASSRGGAETEAF

j_gene: TRBJ2-1
v_gene: TRBV29-1
CDR3aa: SVVPNAGNEQF

j_gene: TRBJ2-7
v_gene: TRBV4-1
CDR3aa: ASSHPWGSGRQYEQY

j_gene: TRBJ2-1
v_gene: TRBV6-5
CDR3aa: ASSYSGQGTNEQF

j_gene: TRBJ1-4
v_gene: TRBV20-1
CDR3aa: SARGEKLF

j_gene: TRBJ2-5
v_gene: TRBV6-1
CDR3aa: ASSETWVSQETQY

j_gene: TRBJ2-7
v_gene: TRBV6-6
CDR3aa: ASSTTGDKSYEQY

j_gene: TRBJ1-4
v_gene: TRBV7-2
CDR3aa: ASSHQGGSEKLF

j_gene: TRBJ2-4
v_gene: TRBV5-5
CDR3aa: ASSLVVGLSAKNIQY

j_gene: TRBJ1-5
v_gene: TRBV2
CDR3aa: ASSQTGKGQPQH